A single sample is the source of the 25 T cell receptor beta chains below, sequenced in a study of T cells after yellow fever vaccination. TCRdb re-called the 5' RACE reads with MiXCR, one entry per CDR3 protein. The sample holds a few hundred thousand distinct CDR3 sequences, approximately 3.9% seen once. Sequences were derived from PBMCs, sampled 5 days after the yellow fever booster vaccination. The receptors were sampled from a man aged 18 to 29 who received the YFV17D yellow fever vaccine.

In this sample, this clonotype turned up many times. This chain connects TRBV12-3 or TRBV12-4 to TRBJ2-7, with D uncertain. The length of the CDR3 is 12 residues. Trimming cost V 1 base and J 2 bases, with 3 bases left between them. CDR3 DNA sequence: TGTGCCAGCAGTTTAGAAACCTACGAGCAGTACTTC. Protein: CASSLETYEQYF.

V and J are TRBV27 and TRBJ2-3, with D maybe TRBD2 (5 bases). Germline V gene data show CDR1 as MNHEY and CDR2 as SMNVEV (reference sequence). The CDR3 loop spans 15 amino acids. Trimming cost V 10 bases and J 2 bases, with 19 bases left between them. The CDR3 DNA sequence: TGTGCCATCAGGCCGCGGGTTTGGGACACAGATACGCAGTATTTT. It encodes CAIRPRVWDTDTQYF.

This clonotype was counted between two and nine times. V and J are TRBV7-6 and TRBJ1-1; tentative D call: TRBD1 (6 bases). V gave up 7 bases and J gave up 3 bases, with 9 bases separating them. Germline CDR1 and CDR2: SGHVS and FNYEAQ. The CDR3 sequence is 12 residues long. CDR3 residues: CASTGQYTEAFF. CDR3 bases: TGTGCCAGCACCGGACAGTACACTGAAGCTTTCTTT.

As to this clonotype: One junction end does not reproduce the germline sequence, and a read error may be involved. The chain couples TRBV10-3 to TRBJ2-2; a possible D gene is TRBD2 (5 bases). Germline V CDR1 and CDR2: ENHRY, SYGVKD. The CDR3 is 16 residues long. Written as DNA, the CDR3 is TGTGCCATCAGTCGGAGCGGACCCGCGAACACCGGGGAGCCGTTTTTT. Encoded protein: CAISRSGPANTGEPFF.

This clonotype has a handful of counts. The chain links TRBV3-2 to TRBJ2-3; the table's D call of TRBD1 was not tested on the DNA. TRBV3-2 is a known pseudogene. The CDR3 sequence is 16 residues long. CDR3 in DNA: TGTGCCAGCAGCCAAACGGACAGGGAGGGAACAGATACGCAGTATTTT. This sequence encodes CASSQTDREGTDTQYF.

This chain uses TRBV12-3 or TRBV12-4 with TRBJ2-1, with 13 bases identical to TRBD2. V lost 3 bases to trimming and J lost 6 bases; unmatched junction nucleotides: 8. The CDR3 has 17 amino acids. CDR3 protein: CASSFTSGGVLGNEQFF. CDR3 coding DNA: TGTGCCAGCAGTTTCACTAGCGGGGGGGTCTTGGGCAATGAGCAGTTCTTC.

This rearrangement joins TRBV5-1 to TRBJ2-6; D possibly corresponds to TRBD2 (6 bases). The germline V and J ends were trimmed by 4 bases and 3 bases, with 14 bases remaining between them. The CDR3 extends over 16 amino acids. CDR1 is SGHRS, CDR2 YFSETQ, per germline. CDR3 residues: CASSTEGSGGANVLTF. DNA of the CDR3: TGCGCCAGCAGCACGGAGGGGTCTGGTGGGGCCAACGTCCTGACTTTC.

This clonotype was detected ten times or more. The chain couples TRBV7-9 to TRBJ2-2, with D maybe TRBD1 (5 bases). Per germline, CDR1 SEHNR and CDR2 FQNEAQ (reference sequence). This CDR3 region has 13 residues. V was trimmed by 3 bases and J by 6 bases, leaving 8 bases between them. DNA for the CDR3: TGTGCCAGCAGCTTGCAGGGTGCCGGGGAGCTGTTTTTT. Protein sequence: CASSLQGAGELFF.

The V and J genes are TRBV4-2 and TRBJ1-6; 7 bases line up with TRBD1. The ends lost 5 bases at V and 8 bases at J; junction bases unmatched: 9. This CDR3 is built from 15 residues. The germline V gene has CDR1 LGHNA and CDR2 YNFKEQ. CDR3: CASSKGQVVDSPLHF. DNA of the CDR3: TGTGCCAGCAGCAAAGGACAGGTGGTTGATTCACCCCTCCACTTT.

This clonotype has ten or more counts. The DNA for the CDR3 is TGCGCCAGCAGTGACTCTCGCTCCTACGAGCAGTACGTC. It translates to CASSDSRSYEQYV. The rearrangement links TRBV10-2 to TRBJ2-7, with D uncertain. V shed 3 bases and J shed 0 bases, with 6 bases lying between them. The length of the CDR3 is 13 residues. Germline loops: CDR1 WSHSY, CDR2 SAAADI.

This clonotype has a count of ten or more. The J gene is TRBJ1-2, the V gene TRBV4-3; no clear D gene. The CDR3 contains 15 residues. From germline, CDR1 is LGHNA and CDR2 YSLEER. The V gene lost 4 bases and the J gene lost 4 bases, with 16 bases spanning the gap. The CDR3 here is CASSPSPQRSYGYTF. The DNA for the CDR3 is TGCGCCAGCAGCCCCAGCCCCCAAAGGAGCTATGGCTACACCTTC.

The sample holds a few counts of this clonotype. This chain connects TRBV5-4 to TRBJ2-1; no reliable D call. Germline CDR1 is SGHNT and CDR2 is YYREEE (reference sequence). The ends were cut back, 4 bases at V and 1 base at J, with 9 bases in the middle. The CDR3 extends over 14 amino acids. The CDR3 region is CASSRGRSYNEQFF. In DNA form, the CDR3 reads TGTGCCAGCAGCCGAGGACGGTCCTACAATGAGCAGTTCTTC.

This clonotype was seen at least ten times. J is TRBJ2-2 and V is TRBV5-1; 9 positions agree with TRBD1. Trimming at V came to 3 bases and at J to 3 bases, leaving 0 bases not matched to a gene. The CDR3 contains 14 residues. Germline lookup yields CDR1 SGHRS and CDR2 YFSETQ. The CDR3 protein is CASSWTGDTGELFF. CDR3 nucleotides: TGCGCCAGCAGCTGGACAGGGGACACCGGGGAGCTGTTTTTT.

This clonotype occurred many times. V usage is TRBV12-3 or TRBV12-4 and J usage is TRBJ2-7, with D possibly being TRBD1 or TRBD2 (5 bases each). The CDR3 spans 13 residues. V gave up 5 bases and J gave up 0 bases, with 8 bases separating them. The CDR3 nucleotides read TGTGCCAGCAGTGACGGGACCTCCTACGAGCAGTACTTC. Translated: CASSDGTSYEQYF.

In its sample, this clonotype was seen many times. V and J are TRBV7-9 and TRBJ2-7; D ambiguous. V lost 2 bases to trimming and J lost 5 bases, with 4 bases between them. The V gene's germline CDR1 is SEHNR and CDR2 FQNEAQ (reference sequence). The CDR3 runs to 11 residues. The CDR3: CASSLKNEQYF. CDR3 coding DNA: TGTGCCAGCAGCTTAAAGAACGAGCAGTACTTC.

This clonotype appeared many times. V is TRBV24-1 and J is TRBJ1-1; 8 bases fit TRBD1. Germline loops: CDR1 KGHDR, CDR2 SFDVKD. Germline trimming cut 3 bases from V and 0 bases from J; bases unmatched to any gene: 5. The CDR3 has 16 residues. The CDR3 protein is CATSDMTGEMNTEAFF. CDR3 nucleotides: TGTGCCACCAGTGATATGACAGGGGAGATGAACACTGAAGCTTTCTTT.

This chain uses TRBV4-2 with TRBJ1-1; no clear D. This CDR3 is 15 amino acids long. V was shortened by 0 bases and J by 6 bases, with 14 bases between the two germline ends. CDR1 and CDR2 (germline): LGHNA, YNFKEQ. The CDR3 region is CASSQDEGGWAEAFF. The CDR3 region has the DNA TGTGCCAGCAGCCAAGATGAGGGAGGGTGGGCTGAAGCTTTCTTT.

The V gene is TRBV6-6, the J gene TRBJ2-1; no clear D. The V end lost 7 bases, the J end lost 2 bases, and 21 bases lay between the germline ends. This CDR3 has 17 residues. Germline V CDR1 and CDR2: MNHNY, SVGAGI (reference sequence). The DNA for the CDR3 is TGTGCCAGCAACCTAAACCCCCTAGGGCGAACCTACAATGAGCAGTTCTTC. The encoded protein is CASNLNPLGRTYNEQFF.

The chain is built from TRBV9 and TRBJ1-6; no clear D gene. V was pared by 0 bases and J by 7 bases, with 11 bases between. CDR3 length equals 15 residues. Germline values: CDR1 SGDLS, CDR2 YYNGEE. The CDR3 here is CASSVDQAQNSPLHF. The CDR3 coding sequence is TGTGCCAGCAGCGTAGACCAGGCTCAAAATTCACCCCTCCACTTT.

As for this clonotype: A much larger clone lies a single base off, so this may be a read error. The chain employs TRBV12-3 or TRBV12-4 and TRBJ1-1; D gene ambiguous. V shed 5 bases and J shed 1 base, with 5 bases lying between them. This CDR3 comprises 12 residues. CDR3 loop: CASSEGNTEAFF. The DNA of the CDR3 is TGTGCCAGCAGTGAGGGGAACACTGAAGCTTTCTTT.

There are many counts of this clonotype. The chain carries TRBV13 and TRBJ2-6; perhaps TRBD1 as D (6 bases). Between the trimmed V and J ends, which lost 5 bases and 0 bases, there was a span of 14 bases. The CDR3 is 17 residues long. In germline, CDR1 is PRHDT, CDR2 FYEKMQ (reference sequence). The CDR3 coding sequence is TGTGCCAGCAGCCCTCGTTGGGACACCTCTGGGGCCAACGTCCTGACTTTC. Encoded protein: CASSPRWDTSGANVLTF.

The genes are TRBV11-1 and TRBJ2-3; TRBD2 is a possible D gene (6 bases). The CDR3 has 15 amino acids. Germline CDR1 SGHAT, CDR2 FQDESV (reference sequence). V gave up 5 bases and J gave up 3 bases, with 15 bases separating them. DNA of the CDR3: TGTGCCAGCAGCCTATGGACTACGTGGACAGATACGCAGTATTTT. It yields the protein CASSLWTTWTDTQYF.

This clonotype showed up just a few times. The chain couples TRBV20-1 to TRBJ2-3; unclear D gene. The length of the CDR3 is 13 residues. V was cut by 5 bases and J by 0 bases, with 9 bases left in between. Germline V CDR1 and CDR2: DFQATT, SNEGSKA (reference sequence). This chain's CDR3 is CSAEYSSTDTQYF. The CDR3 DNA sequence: TGCAGTGCTGAATATTCTAGCACAGATACGCAGTATTTT.

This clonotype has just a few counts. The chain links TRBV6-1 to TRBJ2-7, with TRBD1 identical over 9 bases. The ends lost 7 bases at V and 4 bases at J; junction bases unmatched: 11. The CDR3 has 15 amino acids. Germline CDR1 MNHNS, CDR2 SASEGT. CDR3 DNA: TGTGCCAGCATTAGGGCGGGACAGGGCTATTACGAGCAGTACGTC. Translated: CASIRAGQGYYEQYV.

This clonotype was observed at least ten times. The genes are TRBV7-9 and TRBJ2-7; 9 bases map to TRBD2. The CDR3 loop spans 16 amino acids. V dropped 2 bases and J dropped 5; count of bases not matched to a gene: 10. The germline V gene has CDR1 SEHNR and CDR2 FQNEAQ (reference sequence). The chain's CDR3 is CASSLPSGAARNEQYF. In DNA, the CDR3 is TGTGCCAGCAGCTTACCTAGCGGGGCAGCAAGGAACGAGCAGTACTTC.